The clone carrying this T cell receptor beta chain occurred a few times. What it binds is unknown. Regarding time point: blood 4 weeks post-SBRT, at nephrectomy. Described treatment: 15 Gy SBRT to primary tumor, nephrectomy 4 weeks later. Nephrectomy followed 15 Gy stereotactic body radiation by 4 weeks. Radiation-treated patients gave blood at baseline, week 2 and week 4. Sequenced by immunoSEQ multiplex PCR; TCRdb stores in-frame clones only, minus some. The table records over 120,000 clones, about 86% of them present only once. This CDR3 has 14 amino acids. The V gene's germline CDR1 is SEHNR and CDR2 FQNEAQ (reference sequence). Between the trimmed V and J ends, which lost 1 base and 7 bases, there was a span of 13 bases. The data originate from a study of radiation and T cells in renal cell carcinoma. Study results and caveats: Top tumor clonotypes rose in blood 2 weeks post-radiation, then contracted. Pretreatment tumor biopsies were lacking, so baseline clonotypes are unknown.

The chain joins TRBV7-9 to TRBJ1-1; no reliable D call. The receptor was isolated from a woman in her fifties or sixties with renal cell carcinoma. The material sequenced was blood, taken from a patient whose treatment included radiotherapy and nephrectomy. This CDR3 reads CASSLGGQLLEAFF. DNA of the CDR3: TGTGCCAGCAGCTTAGGCGGCCAACTGCTTGAAGCTTTCTTT.